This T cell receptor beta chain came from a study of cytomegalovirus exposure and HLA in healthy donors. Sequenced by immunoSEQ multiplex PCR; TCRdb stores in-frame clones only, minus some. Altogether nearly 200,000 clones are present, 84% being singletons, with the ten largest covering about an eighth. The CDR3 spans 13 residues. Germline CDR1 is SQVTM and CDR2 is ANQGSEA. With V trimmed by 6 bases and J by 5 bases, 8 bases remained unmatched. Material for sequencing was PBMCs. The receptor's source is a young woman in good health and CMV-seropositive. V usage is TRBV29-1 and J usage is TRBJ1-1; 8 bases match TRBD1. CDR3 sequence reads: CSVKDREGTEAFF. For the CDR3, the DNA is TGCAGCGTCAAGGACAGGGAGGGAACTGAAGCTTTCTTT.